A single sample is the source of the 21 T cell receptor beta chains below, sequenced in a study of identical twins. TCRdb independently ran MiXCR on the 5' RACE reads; one entry per CDR3 protein. The sample shows 300,000 or so distinct CDR3 sequences, 8.5% to 9.5% of them seen only once. A further study also used this sample, focusing on yellow fever vaccine responses in identical twins.

Sequenced sample: CD8+ T cells sorted from blood. These receptors all stem from a woman aged 18-29 years in good health.

This clonotype was detected only a few times. The rearrangement links TRBV2 to TRBJ1-2, with D unresolved. The CDR3 spans 16 residues. V dropped 5 bases and J dropped 4 bases, with 20 bases sitting between them. Germline V gene data show CDR1 as SNHLY and CDR2 as FYNNEI. The CDR3 region has the DNA TGTGCCAGCAGTTTTCCCTGGGAGGCAACGGGCTATGGCTACACCTTC. This translates into CASSFPWEATGYGYTF.

This clonotype was seen repeatedly, ten times or more. V is TRBV6-4 and J is TRBJ2-1, with TRBD1 matching over 7 bases. The CDR3 contains 16 residues. V lost 6 bases, J lost 0 bases, and 8 bases stayed unmatched. The germline V gene encodes CDR1 MRHNA and CDR2 SNTAGT. CDR3 protein: CASSQTGAGSYNEQFF. DNA of the CDR3: TGTGCCAGCAGCCAAACAGGGGCAGGCTCCTACAATGAGCAGTTCTTC.

In this sample, this clonotype turned up many times. The chain joins TRBV29-1 to TRBJ2-7; 9 bases align to TRBD1. CDR3 length: 15 amino acids. V was pared by 4 bases and J by 7 bases, with 14 bases of the junction left unmatched. The V gene's germline CDR1 is SQVTM and CDR2 ANQGSEA. The CDR3 DNA follows: TGCAGCGTTGTGGTGCGTGGGGACAGGGTCGAAGAGCAGTACTTC. Protein: CSVVVRGDRVEEQYF.

The V gene is TRBV9, the J gene TRBJ2-5; 7 bases fit TRBD2. Germline CDR1 and CDR2: SGDLS and YYNGEE. CDR3 length: 16 residues. V lost 1 base to trimming and J lost 1 base; unmatched junction nucleotides: 7. The CDR3 is CASSVKTSQSQETQYF. In DNA, the CDR3 is TGTGCCAGCAGCGTAAAGACTAGCCAGAGCCAAGAGACCCAGTACTTC.

The rearrangement uses TRBV12-3 or TRBV12-4 and TRBJ1-2; a possible D gene is TRBD1 (6 bases). The V gene lost 1 base and the J gene lost 2 bases, with 8 bases spanning the gap. CDR3 length: 14 residues. CDR3 coding DNA: TGTGCCAGCAGTTTAGAACAGGGCAACTATGGCTACACCTTC. Amino acid sequence: CASSLEQGNYGYTF.

The V and J genes are TRBV12-3 or TRBV12-4 and TRBJ2-3; D remains unclear. Trimming shortened V by 6 bases and J by 4 bases, and 5 bases separated the two germline ends. The CDR3 extends over 11 amino acids. This CDR3 is CASRESDTQYF. In DNA form, the CDR3 reads TGTGCCAGCAGGGAATCAGATACGCAGTATTTT.

CDR3 coding DNA: TGTGCCAGTAGTTCAGACCCACTAGCGGCCTACAATGAGCAGTTCTTC. This encodes CASSSDPLAAYNEQFF. This chain uses TRBV19 with TRBJ2-1, with 8 bases identical to TRBD2. J lost 2 bases, V lost 5 bases, and 8 bases had no gene match. Germline values: CDR1 LNHDA, CDR2 SQIVND (reference sequence). This CDR3 is 16 amino acids long.

This clonotype was picked up many times. The V and J genes are TRBV7-9 and TRBJ2-7; 8 bases agree with TRBD2. J lost 1 base, V lost 7 bases, and 0 bases had no gene match. CDR3 size: 12 residues. The germline V gene encodes CDR1 SEHNR and CDR2 FQNEAQ (reference sequence). CDR3: CASTSGSYEQYF. For the CDR3, the DNA is TGTGCCAGCACTAGCGGGTCCTACGAGCAGTACTTC.

The sample holds many counts of this clonotype. The chain couples TRBV29-1 to TRBJ2-2; 8 positions agree with TRBD1. The CDR3 extends over 16 amino acids. CDR1 SQVTM and CDR2 ANQGSEA come from the germline V gene. V shed 3 bases, J shed 1 base, and the junction held 7 bases outside the gene matches. CDR3: CSVEDDRGRNTGELFF. The CDR3 bases are TGCAGCGTTGAGGACGACAGGGGACGGAACACCGGGGAGCTGTTTTTT.

This clonotype was detected ten times or more. The CDR3 loop is CASSPESSYEQYF. The CDR3 nucleotides are TGTGCCAGCAGCCCAGAGAGCTCCTACGAGCAGTACTTC. The chain carries TRBV7-9 and TRBJ2-7; D unclear. V was shortened by 5 bases and J by 0 bases, with 8 bases between the two germline ends. CDR3 length equals 13 residues. In germline, CDR1 is SEHNR, CDR2 FQNEAQ (reference sequence).

The chain has TRBV27 and TRBJ2-3; 10 bases match TRBD2. The CDR3 is 17 amino acids. Looked up from germline, CDR1 is MNHEY and CDR2 is SMNVEV (reference sequence). Trimming cost V 6 bases and J 5 bases; bases outside gene matches: 14. CDR3 sequence reads: CASSWAGASGGIDTQYF. The CDR3 bases are TGTGCCAGCAGCTGGGCTGGGGCTAGCGGGGGAATAGATACGCAGTATTTT.

This clonotype was seen at least ten times. The gene calls are TRBV29-1 and TRBJ2-1, with 8 bases matching TRBD1. With 2 bases clipped from V and 6 bases from J, the junction kept 12 bases outside the gene matches. Per germline, CDR1 SQVTM and CDR2 ANQGSEA. The CDR3 extends over 16 amino acids. As DNA, the CDR3 is TGCAGCGTTGAACGAGGCTGGACAGGGAAGGGCAATGAGCAGTTCTTC. The encoded protein is CSVERGWTGKGNEQFF.

This clonotype has only a few counts. This sequence joins TRBV29-1 and TRBJ2-3; D unclear. Per the germline V gene, CDR1 is SQVTM and CDR2 is ANQGSEA. CDR3 length: 13 amino acids. V gave up 6 bases and J gave up 0 bases, with 10 bases separating them. The CDR3 spells CSVSQSSTDTQYF. For the CDR3, the DNA is TGCAGCGTATCACAAAGTAGCACAGATACGCAGTATTTT.

This clonotype was detected only a few times. The CDR3 protein is CASSADVLNTEAFF. The CDR3 coding sequence is TGTGCCAGCAGCGCGGACGTCCTCAACACTGAAGCTTTCTTT. This chain connects TRBV7-9 to TRBJ1-1, with D unclear. Germline V gives CDR1 SEHNR, CDR2 FQNEAQ (reference sequence). The CDR3 contains 14 residues. The V gene lost 5 bases and the J gene lost 2 bases, with 12 bases spanning the gap.

The chain links TRBV4-2 to TRBJ2-7; possibly TRBD1 for D (7 bases). The V and J ends lost 1 base and 5 bases respectively, with 21 bases between them. CDR3 size: 17 residues. Looked up from germline, CDR1 is LGHNA and CDR2 is YNFKEQ. The DNA of the CDR3 is TGTGCCAGCAGCCAAGGTCCTAGCGACAGGGTTGAGGACGAGCAGTACTTC. Protein: CASSQGPSDRVEDEQYF.

This clonotype was counted between two and nine times. The J gene is TRBJ2-1, the V gene TRBV7-2; D unclear. This CDR3 is built from 15 residues. Trimming removed 0 bases at V and 3 bases at J, with 9 bases between. Germline CDR1 SGHTA, CDR2 FQGNSA. The CDR3 reads CASSLALAGYNEQFF. CDR3 in DNA: TGTGCCAGCAGCTTAGCGCTGGCAGGCTACAATGAGCAGTTCTTC.

The gene calls are TRBV5-1 and TRBJ2-7, with TRBD1 matching 9 bases. V lost 3 bases to trimming and J lost 4 bases; unmatched junction nucleotides: 11. Germline CDR1 reads SGHRS; CDR2 reads YFSETQ. The length of the CDR3 is 16 residues. CDR3 sequence reads: CASSSRQGVMGYEQYF. CDR3 nucleotide sequence: TGCGCCAGCAGCTCACGACAGGGGGTGATGGGGTACGAGCAGTACTTC.

The rearrangement joins TRBV11-2 to TRBJ2-3; D is uncertain. This CDR3 has 12 residues. Germline values: CDR1 SGHAT, CDR2 FQNNGV. The germline V and J ends were trimmed by 1 base and 11 bases, with 10 bases remaining between them. CDR3 sequence (DNA): TGTGCCAGCAGCTTAGCTACCACGGTGCAGTATTTT. This encodes CASSLATTVQYF.

This clonotype was observed a handful of times. The chain employs TRBV28 and TRBJ2-5, with 7 bases aligning to TRBD1. V shed 6 bases, J shed 5 bases, and the junction held 9 bases outside the gene matches. This CDR3 comprises 14 residues. Germline lookup yields CDR1 MDHEN and CDR2 SYDVKM. The CDR3 sequence is CASSRKQGQETQYF. The CDR3 nucleotides read TGTGCCAGCAGCCGAAAACAGGGGCAGGAGACCCAGTACTTC.

This rearrangement joins TRBV27 to TRBJ2-1; 7 nucleotides align to TRBD2. The germline gives CDR1 MNHEY, CDR2 SMNVEV (reference sequence). The CDR3 is 18 residues long. The junction had 16 bases not matched to a gene; V was cut back by 3 bases and J by 5 bases. CDR3 in DNA: TGTGCCAGCAGTTTGGGCGGGAGTGTGGGGGGAATTGACAATGAGCAGTTCTTC. The encoded protein is CASSLGGSVGGIDNEQFF.

This clonotype was counted a few times. This chain links TRBV7-6 with TRBJ2-1; D unclear. Per the germline V gene, CDR1 is SGHVS and CDR2 is FNYEAQ. The CDR3 spans 13 residues. Trimming removed 3 bases from V and 4 bases from J, with 7 bases in between. The CDR3 sequence: CASSLFWYNEQFF. In DNA form, the CDR3 reads TGTGCCAGCAGCTTGTTCTGGTACAATGAGCAGTTCTTC.